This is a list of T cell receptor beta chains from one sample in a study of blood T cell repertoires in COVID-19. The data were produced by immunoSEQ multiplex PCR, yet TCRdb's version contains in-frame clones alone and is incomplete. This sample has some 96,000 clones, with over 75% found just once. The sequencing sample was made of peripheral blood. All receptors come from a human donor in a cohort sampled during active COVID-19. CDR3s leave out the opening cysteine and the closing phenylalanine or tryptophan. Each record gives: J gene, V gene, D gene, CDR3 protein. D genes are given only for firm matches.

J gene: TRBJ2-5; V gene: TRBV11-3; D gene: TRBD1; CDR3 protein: ASSLGSTGAETQY
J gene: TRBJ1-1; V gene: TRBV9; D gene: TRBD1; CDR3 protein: ASSPWTGGNTEAF
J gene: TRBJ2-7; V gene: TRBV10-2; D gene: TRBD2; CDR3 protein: ASRLAGDRYEQY
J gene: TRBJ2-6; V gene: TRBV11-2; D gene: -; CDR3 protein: ASSLAYDSGANVLT
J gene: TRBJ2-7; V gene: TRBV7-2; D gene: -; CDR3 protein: ASSLAYVTYEQY
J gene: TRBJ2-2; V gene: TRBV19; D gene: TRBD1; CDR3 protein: ASQTPGQGVPNTGELF
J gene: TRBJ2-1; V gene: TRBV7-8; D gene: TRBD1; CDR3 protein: ASSLHPGQGLPYYNEQF
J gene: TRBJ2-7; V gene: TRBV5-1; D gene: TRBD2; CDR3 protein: ASSLAGGPYEQY
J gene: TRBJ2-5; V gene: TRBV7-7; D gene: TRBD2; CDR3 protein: ASSSGGGFQETQY
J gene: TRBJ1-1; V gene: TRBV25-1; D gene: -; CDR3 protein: ASSENRVNTEAF
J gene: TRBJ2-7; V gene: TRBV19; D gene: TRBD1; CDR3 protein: ASSPGRGRYEQY
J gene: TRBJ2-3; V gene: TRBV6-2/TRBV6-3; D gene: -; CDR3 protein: ASSTLFTDTQY
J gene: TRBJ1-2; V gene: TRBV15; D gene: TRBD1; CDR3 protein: ATSRGRQGAFGYT
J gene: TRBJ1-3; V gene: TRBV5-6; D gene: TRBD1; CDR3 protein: ASSSTGTGYFGNTIY
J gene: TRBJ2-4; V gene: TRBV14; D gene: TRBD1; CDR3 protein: ASSETGTGVIAKNIQY
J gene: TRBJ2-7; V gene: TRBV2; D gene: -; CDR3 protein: ASSAQDRIIYEQY
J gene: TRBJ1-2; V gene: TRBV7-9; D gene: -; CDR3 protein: ASSPAQGSGYT
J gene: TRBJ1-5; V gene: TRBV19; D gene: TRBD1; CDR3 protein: ASSLGQGARNQPQH
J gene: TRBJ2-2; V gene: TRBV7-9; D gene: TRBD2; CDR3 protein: ASSPSGRGFTGELF
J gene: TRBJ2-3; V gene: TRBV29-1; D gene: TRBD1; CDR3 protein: SVVTRGQRTDTQY
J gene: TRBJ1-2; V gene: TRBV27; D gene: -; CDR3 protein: ASSFGPPVSGYT
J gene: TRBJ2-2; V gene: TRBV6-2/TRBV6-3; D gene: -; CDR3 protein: ASSYSMRRSGELF
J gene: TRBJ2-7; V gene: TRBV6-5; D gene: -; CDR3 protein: ASSRGSSSYEQY
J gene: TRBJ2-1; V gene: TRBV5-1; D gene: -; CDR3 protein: ASSLTGGRGNEQF
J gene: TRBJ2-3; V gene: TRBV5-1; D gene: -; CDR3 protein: ASSLRQGNTDTQY
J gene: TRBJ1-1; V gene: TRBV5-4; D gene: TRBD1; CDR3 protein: ASSKQGVNTEAF
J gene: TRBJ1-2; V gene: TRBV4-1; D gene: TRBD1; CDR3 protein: ASSQNRGYGYT
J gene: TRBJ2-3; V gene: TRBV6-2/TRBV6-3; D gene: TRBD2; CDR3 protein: ASSYPTRTSGRADTQY
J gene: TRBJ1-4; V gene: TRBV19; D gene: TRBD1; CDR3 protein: ASSILQGAGEKLF
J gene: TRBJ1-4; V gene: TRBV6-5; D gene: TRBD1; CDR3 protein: ASSKTGGGNEKLF
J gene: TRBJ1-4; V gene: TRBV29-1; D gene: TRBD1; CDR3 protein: SVRTGGVEKLF
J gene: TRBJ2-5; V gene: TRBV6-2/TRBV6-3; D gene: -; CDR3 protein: ASSPPIPAALGVIETQY
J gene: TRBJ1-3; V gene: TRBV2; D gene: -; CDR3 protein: ASRSPRTSRNTIY
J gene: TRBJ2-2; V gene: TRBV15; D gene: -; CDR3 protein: ATSTQGPGELF
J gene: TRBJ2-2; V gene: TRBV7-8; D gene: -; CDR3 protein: ASSSRTANTGELF
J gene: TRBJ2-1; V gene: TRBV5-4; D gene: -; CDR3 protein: AITKAGHYNEQF
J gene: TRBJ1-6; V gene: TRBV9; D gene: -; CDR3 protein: ASSVSGHSYNSPLH
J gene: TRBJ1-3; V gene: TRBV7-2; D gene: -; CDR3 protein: ASSLFYRAGNTIY
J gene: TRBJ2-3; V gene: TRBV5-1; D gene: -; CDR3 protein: ASSLVPGDTQY
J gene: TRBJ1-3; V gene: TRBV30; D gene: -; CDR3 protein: AWSSGDHSGNTIY
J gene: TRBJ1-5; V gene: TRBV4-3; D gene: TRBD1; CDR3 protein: ASSTGTGLNQPQH